Listed below are T cell receptor beta chains from one sample, sequenced in a study of shared clonotypes between healthy human individuals. Clones were sequenced by immunoSEQ multiplex PCR, and TCRdb holds only the in-frame ones, with some missing. The table has millions of clones, more than 80% seen once; the top ten hold around 0.15%. The sample comprised naive CD4+ T cells sorted from blood. These receptors were obtained from a man aged 18 to 29 in good health. The CDR3 runs from the conserved cysteine through the conserved F or W. The order of the fields is CDR3 DNA, CDR3 protein, J gene, D gene, V gene, clone size. D genes are given only for firm matches. Clone size is given for some rows only: seen once, a few or many times, or a class if the clone is expanded.

CDR3nt: TGTGCCAGCAGTTTCCTACAACCGGGACTAGCAGGTGGTACGCAGTATTTT
CDR3aa: CASSFLQPGLAGGTQYF
j_gene: TRBJ2-3
d_gene: TRBD2
v_gene: TRBV27
abundance: -

CDR3nt: TGCAGCGTTGATAACTATGGCTACACCTTC
CDR3aa: CSVDNYGYTF
j_gene: TRBJ1-2
d_gene: -
v_gene: TRBV29-1
abundance: once

CDR3nt: TGTGCCAGCATCCCGGGACAGGGTTTTTACGAGCAGTACTTC
CDR3aa: CASIPGQGFYEQYF
j_gene: TRBJ2-7
d_gene: TRBD1
v_gene: TRBV28
abundance: -

CDR3nt: TGTGCCAGCAGCCAGATTGGGCAGACCGATCCCGGCACAGATACGCAGTATTTT
CDR3aa: CASSQIGQTDPGTDTQYF
j_gene: TRBJ2-3
d_gene: -
v_gene: TRBV7-9
abundance: once

CDR3nt: TGTGCCAGCAGCTTGGTATACGGACTACAAGAGACCCAGTACTTC
CDR3aa: CASSLVYGLQETQYF
j_gene: TRBJ2-5
d_gene: -
v_gene: TRBV5-6
abundance: -

CDR3nt: TGTGCCAGTAGTATCATGGGGGCTAGCACAGATACGCAGTATTTT
CDR3aa: CASSIMGASTDTQYF
j_gene: TRBJ2-3
d_gene: -
v_gene: TRBV19
abundance: -

CDR3nt: TGCGCCAGCAGCTTGGGAACAGGGTCCGAGCAGTACTTC
CDR3aa: CASSLGTGSEQYF
j_gene: TRBJ2-7
d_gene: -
v_gene: TRBV5-1
abundance: -

CDR3nt: TGTGCCAGCAGCTTAGCTACGGTCTACAATGAGCAGTTCTTC
CDR3aa: CASSLATVYNEQFF
j_gene: TRBJ2-1
d_gene: -
v_gene: TRBV11-1
abundance: -

CDR3nt: TGTGCCAGCAGCCCACAACAACTAGCCGGGACAGGGGGCTACGAGCAGTACTTC
CDR3aa: CASSPQQLAGTGGYEQYF
j_gene: TRBJ2-7
d_gene: TRBD1
v_gene: TRBV7-2
abundance: once

CDR3nt: TGCGCCAGCAGCCAAGATCAAGTGAACACTGAAGCTTTCTTT
CDR3aa: CASSQDQVNTEAFF
j_gene: TRBJ1-1
d_gene: -
v_gene: TRBV4-1
abundance: -

CDR3nt: TGTGCCAGCTGGGACAGGGGGAGCGGCTACACCTTC
CDR3aa: CASWDRGSGYTF
j_gene: TRBJ1-2
d_gene: TRBD1
v_gene: TRBV28
abundance: -

CDR3nt: TGCGCCAGCAGCGATGGCTACGAGCAGTACTTC
CDR3aa: CASSDGYEQYF
j_gene: TRBJ2-7
d_gene: -
v_gene: TRBV10-1
abundance: -

CDR3nt: TGTGCCAGCAGTTCCATGGACAGTTACGAGCAGTACTTC
CDR3aa: CASSSMDSYEQYF
j_gene: TRBJ2-7
d_gene: -
v_gene: TRBV6-6
abundance: -

CDR3nt: TGCAGCGCACGACAGGGGCTTTATAATGAGCAGTTCTTC
CDR3aa: CSARQGLYNEQFF
j_gene: TRBJ2-1
d_gene: TRBD1
v_gene: TRBV29-1
abundance: -

CDR3nt: TGTGCCAGCGTAGGACTTTCGCTCCAAGAAGGCTACACCTTC
CDR3aa: CASVGLSLQEGYTF
j_gene: TRBJ1-2
d_gene: -
v_gene: TRBV19
abundance: -

CDR3nt: TGTGCCAGCAGCCCCCTAGCGGGCCTCGAGCAGTACTTC
CDR3aa: CASSPLAGLEQYF
j_gene: TRBJ2-7
d_gene: TRBD2
v_gene: TRBV7-2
abundance: -

CDR3nt: TGTGCCAGCATGGGGAGACTAAGGGAGCAGTACTTC
CDR3aa: CASMGRLREQYF
j_gene: TRBJ2-7
d_gene: -
v_gene: TRBV27
abundance: -

CDR3nt: TGTGCCAGCAGCCCTCGGACTAGCGTTATGGACGAGCAGTACTTC
CDR3aa: CASSPRTSVMDEQYF
j_gene: TRBJ2-7
d_gene: TRBD2
v_gene: TRBV28
abundance: -

CDR3nt: TGTGCTAGCAGCCCGGGAGGGACAGGGGGCGAGGAGACCCAGTACTTC
CDR3aa: CASSPGGTGGEETQYF
j_gene: TRBJ2-5
d_gene: TRBD1
v_gene: TRBV7-7
abundance: once

CDR3nt: TGTGCCTGGGGACTTGGACACGATGGCTACACCTTC
CDR3aa: CAWGLGHDGYTF
j_gene: TRBJ1-2
d_gene: -
v_gene: TRBV30
abundance: -

CDR3nt: TGTGCCTGCGCAGCCGGGACTAGCCTTTACAATGAGCAGTTCTTC
CDR3aa: CACAAGTSLYNEQFF
j_gene: TRBJ2-1
d_gene: TRBD2
v_gene: TRBV30
abundance: -

CDR3nt: TGCGCCAGCAGCCAAGGAAGCGGTAGAACAACCGGGGAGCTGTTTTTT
CDR3aa: CASSQGSGRTTGELFF
j_gene: TRBJ2-2
d_gene: -
v_gene: TRBV4-1
abundance: -

CDR3nt: TGTGCCAGCAGCTTAGTAGCTGGGCGGCGCACTGAAGCTTTCTTT
CDR3aa: CASSLVAGRRTEAFF
j_gene: TRBJ1-1
d_gene: -
v_gene: TRBV11-2
abundance: -

CDR3nt: TGTGCCAGCAAGCTAGCGGGAGTGTCCGAGCAGTACTTC
CDR3aa: CASKLAGVSEQYF
j_gene: TRBJ2-7
d_gene: TRBD2
v_gene: TRBV2
abundance: -

CDR3nt: TGCGCCAGCAGCTTGGGTAGCTCCTCGGGGAACAATGAGCAGTTCTTC
CDR3aa: CASSLGSSSGNNEQFF
j_gene: TRBJ2-1
d_gene: -
v_gene: TRBV5-1
abundance: -

CDR3nt: TGTGCCAGTAGAGGCTCGGGACAGGGGCAGGAAAAACTGTTTTTT
CDR3aa: CASRGSGQGQEKLFF
j_gene: TRBJ1-4
d_gene: TRBD1
v_gene: TRBV7-8
abundance: -

CDR3nt: TGTGCCAGCAGCACTGGGACAGAATACAATGAGCAGTTCTTC
CDR3aa: CASSTGTEYNEQFF
j_gene: TRBJ2-1
d_gene: TRBD1
v_gene: TRBV7-2
abundance: -

CDR3nt: TGTGCCAGCAGCTTGAGGGGGACCACTGAAGCTTTCTTT
CDR3aa: CASSLRGTTEAFF
j_gene: TRBJ1-1
d_gene: -
v_gene: TRBV11-2
abundance: -

CDR3nt: TGTGCCAGCAGCCCCCCAGGGCGGGTGTCCTACAATGAGCAGTTCTTC
CDR3aa: CASSPPGRVSYNEQFF
j_gene: TRBJ2-1
d_gene: -
v_gene: TRBV7-2
abundance: -

CDR3nt: TGTGCCAGCCAGCTTGACAGGATTAACTATGGCTACACCTTC
CDR3aa: CASQLDRINYGYTF
j_gene: TRBJ1-2
d_gene: -
v_gene: TRBV6-1
abundance: -

CDR3nt: TGCGCCAGCAGCCAAGGGCAGGGGGCCTACGAGCAGTACTTC
CDR3aa: CASSQGQGAYEQYF
j_gene: TRBJ2-7
d_gene: TRBD1
v_gene: TRBV4-1
abundance: -

CDR3nt: TGTGCCAGCAGACCCCAGGCCACATTTAGCACAGATACGCAGTATTTT
CDR3aa: CASRPQATFSTDTQYF
j_gene: TRBJ2-3
d_gene: -
v_gene: TRBV13
abundance: -

CDR3nt: TGTGCCAGCAGCTTAGGACAGATGAACACTGAAGCTTTCTTT
CDR3aa: CASSLGQMNTEAFF
j_gene: TRBJ1-1
d_gene: -
v_gene: TRBV5-4
abundance: -

CDR3nt: TGTGCCTGGAGTGTACGGAGAGGGGTACTTGAAAAACTGTTTTTT
CDR3aa: CAWSVRRGVLEKLFF
j_gene: TRBJ1-4
d_gene: -
v_gene: TRBV30
abundance: -

CDR3nt: TGTGCCAGCAGCTTCTTTAGCGGGGGGGCAGAGACCCAGTACTTC
CDR3aa: CASSFFSGGAETQYF
j_gene: TRBJ2-5
d_gene: TRBD2
v_gene: TRBV7-2
abundance: -

CDR3nt: TGCGCCAGCAGCCCCCACCCGGGAGCCGGTAACAATGAGCAGTTCTTC
CDR3aa: CASSPHPGAGNNEQFF
j_gene: TRBJ2-1
d_gene: -
v_gene: TRBV4-3
abundance: -

CDR3nt: TGTGCCAGTAGTCCTTCTGGTAGCAATCAGCCCCAGCATTTT
CDR3aa: CASSPSGSNQPQHF
j_gene: TRBJ1-5
d_gene: -
v_gene: TRBV19
abundance: -

CDR3nt: TGTGCCAGCAGCTGGCGACAGGGTGGAAACACCATATATTTT
CDR3aa: CASSWRQGGNTIYF
j_gene: TRBJ1-3
d_gene: TRBD1
v_gene: TRBV11-2
abundance: once

CDR3nt: TGTGCCAGTAGTCCCCGGGGGGCCGCGCAGTACTTC
CDR3aa: CASSPRGAAQYF
j_gene: TRBJ2-7
d_gene: -
v_gene: TRBV19
abundance: -

CDR3nt: TGTGCCTGGAGTAATAGGGAAAATCAGCCCCAGCATTTT
CDR3aa: CAWSNRENQPQHF
j_gene: TRBJ1-5
d_gene: -
v_gene: TRBV30
abundance: few

CDR3nt: TGTGCCAGCAGCTTAGCGGTGGTCGCCAACGTCCTGACTTTC
CDR3aa: CASSLAVVANVLTF
j_gene: TRBJ2-6
d_gene: -
v_gene: TRBV7-2
abundance: -

CDR3nt: TGTGCCATCGGGGGGTCCCCGCCGGGCAATCAGCCCCAGCATTTT
CDR3aa: CAIGGSPPGNQPQHF
j_gene: TRBJ1-5
d_gene: -
v_gene: TRBV10-3
abundance: -

CDR3nt: TGTGCCCTCAAGACCCAGACAGGGGGTAACGGATACTTC
CDR3aa: CALKTQTGGNGYF
j_gene: TRBJ2-7
d_gene: TRBD1
v_gene: TRBV30
abundance: -

CDR3nt: TGTGCCAGCAGTGAGGTACAGCTCTACGAGCAGTACTTC
CDR3aa: CASSEVQLYEQYF
j_gene: TRBJ2-7
d_gene: -
v_gene: TRBV2
abundance: -

CDR3nt: TGTGCCAGCAGCATTAACAGGGGATTCTCTGGAAACACCATATATTTT
CDR3aa: CASSINRGFSGNTIYF
j_gene: TRBJ1-3
d_gene: TRBD1
v_gene: TRBV5-4
abundance: -

CDR3nt: TGTGCCATCAGTGCAAGGACGGACGGTAATTCACCCCTCCACTTT
CDR3aa: CAISARTDGNSPLHF
j_gene: TRBJ1-6
d_gene: -
v_gene: TRBV10-3
abundance: few

CDR3nt: TGTGCCAGCTCAGCTGAGACAGGGGGCTTGGGTACTGAAGCTTTCTTT
CDR3aa: CASSAETGGLGTEAFF
j_gene: TRBJ1-1
d_gene: TRBD1
v_gene: TRBV18
abundance: -

CDR3nt: TGTGCCAGCAGTTCGGGACAGGGAGATGGGAAACTGTTTTTT
CDR3aa: CASSSGQGDGKLFF
j_gene: TRBJ1-4
d_gene: TRBD1
v_gene: TRBV28
abundance: -

CDR3nt: TGTGCCAGCAGCTTAATAATCCGAGAAACTAATTCACCCCTCCACTTT
CDR3aa: CASSLIIRETNSPLHF
j_gene: TRBJ1-6
d_gene: -
v_gene: TRBV11-3
abundance: -

CDR3nt: TGCGCCAGCAGCTTGAGTTCAGGTATTAAAAACATTCAGTACTTC
CDR3aa: CASSLSSGIKNIQYF
j_gene: TRBJ2-4
d_gene: -
v_gene: TRBV5-1
abundance: -

CDR3nt: TGTGCCAGCAGTTACGTGGGGGAGCAGTACTTC
CDR3aa: CASSYVGEQYF
j_gene: TRBJ2-7
d_gene: -
v_gene: TRBV6-5
abundance: -

CDR3nt: TGTGCCAGCAGTTCAATACCGGGACAGGGGAGATCACCCCTCCACTTT
CDR3aa: CASSSIPGQGRSPLHF
j_gene: TRBJ1-6
d_gene: TRBD1
v_gene: TRBV6-5
abundance: -

CDR3nt: TGTGCCTGGAGTCCGACCAACTTGGAGACCCAGTACTTC
CDR3aa: CAWSPTNLETQYF
j_gene: TRBJ2-5
d_gene: -
v_gene: TRBV30
abundance: -

CDR3nt: TGTGCCAGCAGTATGGACAGGACTGAAGCTTTCTTT
CDR3aa: CASSMDRTEAFF
j_gene: TRBJ1-1
d_gene: TRBD1
v_gene: TRBV6-5
abundance: -